These T cell receptor beta chains were read from a single sample in a study of beta chain features in type 1 diabetes. Sequencing was performed with immunoSEQ multiplex PCR; in TCRdb, only in-frame clones are kept and a portion is missing. The sample includes 150,000 to 200,000 clones, less than 10% seen only once; the top ten take 0.5%. What was sequenced was central memory CD4+ T cells from blood. These receptor sequences come from a man younger than 35 with type 1 diabetes. Both conserved end residues are part of each CDR3.

v_gene	CDR3aa
TRBV7-9	CASSSPRKTEAFF
TRBV18	CASSPLGPRNTGELFF
TRBV7-9	CASSLEGTGGAAYGYTF
TRBV2	CASSEQGARFEKLFF
TRBV7-8	CASGGGGTYEQYF
TRBV18	CASSPPSRGTYGYTF
TRBV5-1	CASSGDREPEKLFF
TRBV4-2	CASSQPQVNTEAFF
TRBV29-1	CSVKYRGSEGGYTF
TRBV7-2	CASSSLGGETQYF
TRBV7-2	CASSLGPRVTDTQYF